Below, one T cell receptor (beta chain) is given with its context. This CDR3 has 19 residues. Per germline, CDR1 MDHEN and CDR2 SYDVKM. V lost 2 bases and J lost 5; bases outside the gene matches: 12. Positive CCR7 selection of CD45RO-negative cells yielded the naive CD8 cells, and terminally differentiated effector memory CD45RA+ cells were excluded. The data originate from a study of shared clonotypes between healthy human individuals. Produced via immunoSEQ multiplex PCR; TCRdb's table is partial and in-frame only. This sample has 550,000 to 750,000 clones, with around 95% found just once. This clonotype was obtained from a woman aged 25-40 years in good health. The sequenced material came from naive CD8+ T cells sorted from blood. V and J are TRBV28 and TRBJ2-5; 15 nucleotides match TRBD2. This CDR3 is CASSLDHWTSGRAWETQYF. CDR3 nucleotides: TGTGCCAGCAGTTTAGACCACTGGACTAGCGGGAGGGCCTGGGAGACCCAGTACTTC. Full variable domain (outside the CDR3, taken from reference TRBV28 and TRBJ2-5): DVKVTQSSRYLVKRTGEKVFLECVQDMDHENMFWYRQDPGLGLRLIYFSYDVKMKEKGDIPEGYSVSREKKERFSLILESASTNQTSMYLCASSLDHWTSGRAWETQYFGPGTRLLVL.